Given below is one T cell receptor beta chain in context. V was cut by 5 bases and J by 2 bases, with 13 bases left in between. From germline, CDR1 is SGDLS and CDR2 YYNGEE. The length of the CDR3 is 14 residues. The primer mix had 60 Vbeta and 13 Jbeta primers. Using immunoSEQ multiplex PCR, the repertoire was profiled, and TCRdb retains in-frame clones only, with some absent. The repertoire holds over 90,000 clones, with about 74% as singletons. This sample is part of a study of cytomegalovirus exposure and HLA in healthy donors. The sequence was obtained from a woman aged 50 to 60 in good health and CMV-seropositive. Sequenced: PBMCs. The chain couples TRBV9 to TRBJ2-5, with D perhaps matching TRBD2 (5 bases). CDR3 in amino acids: CASSGSSGQETQYF. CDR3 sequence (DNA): TGTGCCAGCAGTGGGAGTTCCGGACAAGAGACCCAGTACTTC.